This T cell receptor (beta chain) was found in a study of cytomegalovirus exposure and HLA in healthy donors. About the research overall: The 500 to 850 first-cohort repertoires and the 95 to 150 validation repertoires shared the same platform, a later analysis reported. Whole-study results and caveats: A list of more than 150 TCR beta chains associated with cytomegalovirus was given. The CMV antigen specificity of three CMV-associated chains was confirmed through in vitro analysis.

From the approximately 120-subject validation cohort, which was separate from the roughly 610-subject first cohort, the donors were drawn. Trimming cost V 7 bases and J 4 bases; bases outside gene matches: 3. This CDR3 contains 13 residues. Germline V gene lookup returns CDR1 MDHEN and CDR2 SYDVKM. Generated by immunoSEQ multiplex PCR, the TCRdb table keeps only in-frame clones and is missing some. The sample includes some 270,000 clones, roughly 85% of them seen just once. On this clone: The antigen is undetermined.

The sequence came from a woman aged 18-29 years in good health and CMV-seronegative. The chain combines TRBV28 with TRBJ2-7, with TRBD1 matching over 11 bases. Sequenced: PBMCs. As DNA, the CDR3 is TGTGCCAGCACGGACAGGGGGCCTTACGAGCAGTACTTC. Translation: CASTDRGPYEQYF.